This T cell receptor beta chain was identified during a study of CD8 T cells in ankylosing spondylitis. The table lists this clonotype with many counts. The antigen is not known. TCRdb fed the 5' RACE reads into MiXCR, producing one record per CDR3 protein. The table has 30,000 to 45,000 distinct CDR3 sequences, roughly 9.6% seen once. Study results and caveats: Reactive arthritis synovial fluid and blood were previously reported to contain some motif variants. Disease-associated clones were reportedly significantly overrepresented in matched ankylosing spondylitis synovial fluid. Disease-linked clones were CD8+ and relatively rare in peripheral blood.

This CDR3 spans 16 amino acids. V dropped 1 base and J dropped 3 bases, with 18 bases sitting between them. The germline CDR1 and CDR2 sequences are SQVTM and ANQGSEA. Source material: synovial fluid, either unsorted or a sorted T cell fraction (not recorded which). J is TRBJ1-2 and V is TRBV29-1; no clear D. The receptor was derived from a male donor with ankylosing spondylitis. CDR3 coding DNA: TGCAGCGTTGAAGGTGGGGTGGAGGGCTGGGACTATGGCTACACCTTC. It codes for CSVEGGVEGWDYGYTF.